The clone carrying this TCR beta chain was seen ten or more times. This record comes from a study of patients and donors after allogeneic stem cell transplantation. The CDR3 length is 12 residues. Germline CDR1 is SEHNR and CDR2 is FQNEAQ (reference sequence). V lost 5 bases to trimming and J lost 9 bases, with 8 bases between them. A single record per CDR3 protein comes from TCRdb applying MiXCR to the RT-PCR reads. The data contain under 30,000 distinct CDR3 sequences, around 7.9% of them singletons. Sequencing was done on a sample of blood, either unsorted or a sorted T cell fraction (not recorded which). This clonotype was obtained from a human donor who was either an allogeneic HSCT recipient or a stem cell or donor lymphocyte infusion donor (not recorded which). It is not recorded whose cells these are; they may come from a transplant donor. The chain is built from TRBV7-9 and TRBJ1-6; the D is unclear. The CDR3 spells CASSPELSPLHF. Written as DNA, the CDR3 is TGTGCCAGCAGCCCCGAGCTTTCACCCCTCCACTTT.